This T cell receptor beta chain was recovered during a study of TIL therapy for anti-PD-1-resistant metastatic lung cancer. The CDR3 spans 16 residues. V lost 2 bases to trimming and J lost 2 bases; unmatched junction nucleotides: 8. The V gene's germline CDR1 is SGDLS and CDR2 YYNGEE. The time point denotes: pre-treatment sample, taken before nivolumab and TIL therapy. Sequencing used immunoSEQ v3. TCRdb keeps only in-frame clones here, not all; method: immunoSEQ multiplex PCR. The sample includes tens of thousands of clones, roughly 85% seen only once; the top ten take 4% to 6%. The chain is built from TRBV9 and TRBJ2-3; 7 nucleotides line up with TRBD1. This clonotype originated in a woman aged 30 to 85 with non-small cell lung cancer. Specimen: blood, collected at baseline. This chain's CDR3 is CASSVGQGVITDTQYF. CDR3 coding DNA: TGTGCCAGCAGCGTCGGCCAGGGGGTTATCACAGATACGCAGTATTTT.